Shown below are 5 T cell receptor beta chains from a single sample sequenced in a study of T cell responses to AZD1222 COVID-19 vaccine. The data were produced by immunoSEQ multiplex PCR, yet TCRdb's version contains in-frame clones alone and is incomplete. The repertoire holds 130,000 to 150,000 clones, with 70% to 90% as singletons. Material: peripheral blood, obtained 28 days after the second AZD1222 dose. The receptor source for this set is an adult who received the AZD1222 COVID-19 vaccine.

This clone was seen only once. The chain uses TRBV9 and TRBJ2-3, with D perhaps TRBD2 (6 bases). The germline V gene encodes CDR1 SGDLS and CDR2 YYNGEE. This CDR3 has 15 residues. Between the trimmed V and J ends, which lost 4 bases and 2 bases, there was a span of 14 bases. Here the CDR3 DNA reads TGTGCCAGCAGCCCCGAAGGCGGGAACACAGATACGCAGTATTTT. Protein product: CASSPEGGNTDTQYF.

CDR3 coding DNA: TGTGCCAGCAGCACAGGAGGCAATCAGCCCCAGCATTTT. Amino acid sequence: CASSTGGNQPQHF. The chain joins TRBV25-1 to TRBJ1-5; weak D call: TRBD1 (5 bases). This CDR3 spans 13 amino acids. Germline V CDR1 and CDR2: MGHDK, SYGVNS. V shed 6 bases and J shed 2 bases, with 8 bases lying between them. Looking up the rest from reference TRBV25-1 and TRBJ1-5 gives the full variable domain: EADIYQTPRYLVIGTGKKITLECSQTMGHDKMYWYQQDPGMELHLIHYSYGVNSTEKGDLSSESTVSRIRTEHFPLTLESARPSHTSQYLCASSTGGNQPQHFGDGTRLSIL.

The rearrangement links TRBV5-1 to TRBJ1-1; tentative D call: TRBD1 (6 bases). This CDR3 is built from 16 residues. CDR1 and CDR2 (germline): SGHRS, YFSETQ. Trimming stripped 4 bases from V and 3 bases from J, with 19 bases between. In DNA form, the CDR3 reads TGCGCCAGCAGCCCACGGGGGCTAAGCCAGGACACTGAAGCTTTCTTT. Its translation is CASSPRGLSQDTEAFF.

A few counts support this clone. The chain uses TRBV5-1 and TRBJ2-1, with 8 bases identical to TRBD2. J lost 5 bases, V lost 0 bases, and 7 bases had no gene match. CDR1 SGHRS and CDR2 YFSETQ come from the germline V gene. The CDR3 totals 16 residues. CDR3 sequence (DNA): TGCGCCAGCAGCTTGGACGCAGGTAGCGGGAACAATGAGCAGTTCTTC. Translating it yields CASSLDAGSGNNEQFF. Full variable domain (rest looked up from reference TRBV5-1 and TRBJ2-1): KAGVTQTPRYLIKTRGQQVTLSCSPISGHRSVSWYQQTPGQGLQFLFEYFSETQRNKGNFPGRFSGRQFSNSRSEMNVSTLELGDSALYLCASSLDAGSGNNEQFFGPGTRLTVL.

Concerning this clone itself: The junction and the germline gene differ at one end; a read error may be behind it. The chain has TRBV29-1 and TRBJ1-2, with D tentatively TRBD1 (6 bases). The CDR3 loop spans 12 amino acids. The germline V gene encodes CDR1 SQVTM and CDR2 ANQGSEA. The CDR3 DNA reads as TGCAGCGTTGAACGTACAGGGAGGGGTCGATCCTTC. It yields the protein CSVERTGRGRSF.